Listed below are T cell receptor beta chains from one sample, sequenced in a study of a mutant IDH1 vaccine in newly diagnosed glioma. Only in-frame clones appear in the TCRdb table, and some are missing; sequencing was by immunoSEQ multiplex PCR. Of roughly 86,000 clones listed, around nine tenths are singletons. These receptors are not linked to any known antigen. The sample in question was PBMCs, obtained from a glioma patient whose treatment included an IDH1 peptide vaccine. These receptors came from a woman aged 45-60 years with glioma. Each CDR3 is given with its conserved first and last residue. D genes are given only for firm matches. Clone size appears in some rows only: once, few, many, or a class for an expanded clone.

size: .
D: .
V: TRBV6-5
J: TRBJ1-4
DNA: TGTGCCAGCAGCCCTCCGGGGTCTAATGAAAAACTGTTTTTT
CDR3: CASSPPGSNEKLFF

size: .
D: .
V: TRBV11-2
J: TRBJ2-7
DNA: TGTGCCAGCAGCTTAGGGGGGTCCGATCGCGAGCAGTACTTC
CDR3: CASSLGGSDREQYF

size: .
D: .
V: TRBV2
J: TRBJ2-3
DNA: TGTGCCGTTGAAACAGATACGCAGTATTTT
CDR3: CAVETDTQYF

size: .
D: .
V: TRBV27
J: TRBJ2-2
DNA: TGTGCCAGCAGGGTACTCCCCGGGGAGCTGTTTTTT
CDR3: CASRVLPGELFF

size: .
D: TRBD2
V: TRBV6-4
J: TRBJ2-1
DNA: TGTGCCAGCAGACCGGCTAGCGGCTCCTACAATGAGCAGTTCTTC
CDR3: CASRPASGSYNEQFF

size: .
D: .
V: TRBV2
J: TRBJ2-1
DNA: TGTGCCAGCAGTAATTTGGGTGAGCAGTTCTTC
CDR3: CASSNLGEQFF

size: .
D: .
V: TRBV5-4
J: TRBJ1-3
DNA: TGTGCCAGCAGCCTAGGTAACGGCAACGGAAACACCATATATTTT
CDR3: CASSLGNGNGNTIYF

size: .
D: TRBD1
V: TRBV29-1
J: TRBJ2-3
DNA: TGCAGCGGGAATCACAGGGGTACAGATACGCAGTATTTT
CDR3: CSGNHRGTDTQYF

size: .
D: TRBD2
V: TRBV2
J: TRBJ2-1
DNA: TGTGCCAGCAGCCGGGAGGCCTCCTACAATGAGCAGTTCTTC
CDR3: CASSREASYNEQFF

size: .
D: .
V: TRBV4-1
J: TRBJ2-3
DNA: TGCGCCAGCAGCCAAGATGACCCAGATACGCAGTATTTT
CDR3: CASSQDDPDTQYF

size: .
D: .
V: TRBV30
J: TRBJ2-4
DNA: TGTGCCTGGAGTATCCGAGGGTTACGGGCCAAAAACATTCAGTACTTC
CDR3: CAWSIRGLRAKNIQYF

size: .
D: TRBD2
V: TRBV9
J: TRBJ2-1
DNA: TGTGCCAGCAGCGTACGACAGCGGGAGGTCAACAATGAGCAGTTCTTC
CDR3: CASSVRQREVNNEQFF

size: .
D: .
V: TRBV11-2
J: TRBJ1-1
DNA: TGTGCCAGCAGCTTTGGACCACAGGAGAACACTGAAGCTTTCTTT
CDR3: CASSFGPQENTEAFF

size: .
D: .
V: TRBV7-3
J: TRBJ1-4
DNA: TGTGCCAGCAGCCCCCGGTGCGGGATTACTAATGAAAAACTGTTTTTT
CDR3: CASSPRCGITNEKLFF

size: .
D: .
V: TRBV12-5
J: TRBJ2-1
DNA: TGTGCTAGTGGAAACCGGGGCAACAATGAGCAGTTCTTC
CDR3: CASGNRGNNEQFF

size: once
D: .
V: TRBV6-9
J: TRBJ1-4
DNA: TGTGCCAGCAGTTACGGAGGGGCAGGTGAAAAACTGTTTTTT
CDR3: CASSYGGAGEKLFF